A single TCR beta chain is shown here with its context. Its antigen is currently unknown. This sample was taken from a study of immune evolution from preneoplasia to lung adenocarcinoma. Background on the study: HLA loss of heterozygosity: approximately 7.5% AIS, around 16% MIA, about 35% ADC, none AAH. Overall study results and limits: Top clone share appeared to fall from AAH through AIS, MIA, adenocarcinoma.

Germline V gene lookup returns CDR1 MGHRA and CDR2 YSYEKL. J gave up 7 bases and V 0 bases, and 1 base lay outside the gene matches. The CDR3 runs to 15 residues. Two lung cancer pathologists independently confirmed each histologic diagnosis. Premalignant or tumor cells were enriched by macro-dissection after pathologic assessment. The repertoire was sequenced with immunoSEQ multiplex PCR; TCRdb's copy has only in-frame clones and lacks some. The sample comprises about 41,000 clones, around 85% of which are singletons, and approximately 4.8% rests with the top ten. Source material: FFPE invasive lung adenocarcinoma tissue. The J gene is TRBJ1-4, the V gene TRBV4-1; TRBD1 matches at 11 bases. The receptor was derived from a person between 60 and 69 years old with lung adenocarcinoma. CDR3 nucleotide sequence: TGCGCCAGCAGCCAAGACGGGACAGGGGGTGAAAAACTGTTTTTT. This codes for CASSQDGTGGEKLFF.